The clone carrying this T cell receptor beta chain was seen only a few times. This sample stems from a study of blood T cells in healthy people across ages. The CDR3 runs to 14 residues. Looked up from germline, CDR1 is SGHNT and CDR2 is YYREEE (reference sequence). The use of a sample-barcoded 5' primer and a J-beta primer mix characterized a second PCR of roughly 6 to 11 cycles. TCRdb re-called the 5' RACE reads through MiXCR, storing one row per CDR3 protein. Seen here are approximately 780,000 distinct CDR3 sequences, roughly 25% observed once, and the top ten hold about 3%. The sample also formed part of further work on T cells of mothers and their children. This second study notes: Related mother-child pairs showed slightly, non-significantly higher overlap than unrelated pairs.

The TCR comes from a boy younger than 18 in good health. Sequencing input: blood. The chain employs TRBV5-4 and TRBJ2-1; D may be TRBD1 (5 bases). The end of the DNA aligns better with TRBJ2-5, so the J call may be wrong. The CDR3 nucleotides are TGTGCCAGCAGCTTTAGGGGAAACGGGGAGACCCAGTACTTC. This encodes CASSFRGNGETQYF.